This record covers a single T cell receptor beta chain. Its antigen is as yet unknown. It was second doses at about 4 or about 12 weeks that were pooled. This sample was taken from a study of T cell responses to AZD1222 COVID-19 vaccine. Overall study results and limits: Baseline antibody screening turned up just a handful of seropositive AZD1222 recipients. Spike-specific TCR breadth and depth rose after two AZD1222 doses. No repertoire was sampled before or during the peak T cell response, only after it.

Method: immunoSEQ multiplex PCR; TCRdb's copy keeps in-frame clones and lacks some. The data contain around 160,000 clones, approximately 91% of them seen just once; the ten biggest clones take up approximately 3.6%. The CDR3 covers 13 residues. Germline V gene data show CDR1 as SQVTM and CDR2 as ANQGSEA. The chain links TRBV29-1 to TRBJ1-1; no clear D. The sample here was peripheral blood, taken 28 days after the second AZD1222 dose. This TCR derives from an adult who received the AZD1222 COVID-19 vaccine. CDR3 loop: CSGTLLVNTEAFF. The DNA for the CDR3 is TGCAGTGGAACACTACTGGTGAACACTGAAGCTTTCTTT.